The present T cell receptor (beta chain) was sequenced within a study of T cells after yellow fever vaccination. Concerning this clonotype: It may be a read error: a sequence one base away is much more abundant.

TCRdb re-analysed the 5' RACE reads in MiXCR, keeping a single row per CDR3 protein. The table records more than 250,000 distinct CDR3 sequences, about 6.9% of them present only once. CDR3 size: 12 residues. Germline V lookup: CDR1 DFQATT, CDR2 SNEGSKA (reference sequence). J was trimmed by 5 bases and V by 4 bases; bases with no gene match: 4. This material consisted of PBMCs, taken roughly seven weeks after the first yellow fever vaccination. This sequence joins TRBV20-1 and TRBJ1-2, with 7 bases lining up with TRBD1. The receptor was derived from a man aged 18-30 years who received the YFV17D yellow fever vaccine. CDR3 residues: CSAKVRGYGYTF. DNA for the CDR3: TGCAGTGCTAAGGTCAGGGGGTATGGCTACACCTTC.